One and the same sample provided the 30 T cell receptor beta chains below, sequenced in a study of T-cell reconstitution after alpha-beta-depleted transplantation in children. Unique molecular identifiers tagged the TCRbeta library. TCRdb re-called the PCR reads through MiXCR, storing one row per CDR3 protein. Found here are some 500,000 distinct CDR3 sequences, approximately 30% of them singletons; the top ten hold 2% to 3%. The sample here was PBMCs from the stem cell graft donor, taken from the stem cell graft. These receptors originate from a human donor who donated a stem cell graft to a child with aplastic anemia.

The V call is TRBV18, the J call TRBJ2-1; 8 positions match TRBD1. Germline V CDR1 and CDR2: KGHSH, LQKENI. With V trimmed by 3 bases and J by 2 bases, 3 bases remained unmatched. This CDR3 has 15 residues. The CDR3 DNA sequence: TGTGCCAGCTCACCCTTACAGGGGGCCTACAATGAGCAGTTCTTC. It specifies CASSPLQGAYNEQFF.

Many counts were recorded for this clonotype. This sequence joins TRBV12-3 or TRBV12-4 and TRBJ1-1, with D uncertain. The length of the CDR3 is 11 residues. The V end lost 3 bases, the J end lost 7 bases, and 6 bases lay between the germline ends. The CDR3, as DNA: TGTGCCAGCAGTTTTCGGAGTGAAGCTTTCTTT. It specifies CASSFRSEAFF.

The genes are TRBV13 and TRBJ2-1; 10 bases are shared with TRBD2. J gave up 8 bases and V 1 base, and 8 bases lay outside the gene matches. CDR1 and CDR2 (germline): PRHDT, FYEKMQ (reference sequence). The CDR3 loop spans 16 amino acids. CDR3 amino acids: CASSLEIASGSHEQFF. The DNA for the CDR3 is TGTGCCAGCAGCTTAGAAATCGCTAGCGGGAGCCATGAGCAGTTCTTC.

The CDR3 is CASSYSRTDRGKAFF. The CDR3, as DNA: TGTGCCAGCAGTTACTCGAGGACAGACAGGGGGAAAGCTTTCTTT. The chain has TRBV6-5 and TRBJ1-1; 9 positions agree with TRBD1. V shed 0 bases and J 9 bases; nucleotides not matched to a gene: 8. This CDR3 has 15 amino acids. Germline loops: CDR1 MNHEY, CDR2 SVGAGI.

This clonotype was counted a single time. The CDR3 bases are TGTGCCAGCAGCGCGAAGACCGGTGCTAACTATGGCTACACCTTC. Translated, it gives CASSAKTGANYGYTF. This rearrangement joins TRBV9 to TRBJ1-2; no definite D call. Trimming shortened V by 3 bases and J by 0 bases, and 12 bases separated the two germline ends. This CDR3 contains 15 residues. From germline, CDR1 is SGDLS and CDR2 YYNGEE.

This clonotype was detected a few times. Here the CDR3 DNA reads TGTGCCAGCAGCCCCCCGATTAACTCTGGGGCCAACGTCCTGACTTTC. Its protein product is CASSPPINSGANVLTF. The chain couples TRBV5-7 to TRBJ2-6; D not resolved. TRBV5-7 is treated as an ORF (open reading frame) with a function not yet certain. The V end lost 4 bases, the J end lost 0 bases, and 11 bases lay between the germline ends. There are 16 residues in the CDR3.

The chain uses TRBV6-1 and TRBJ1-2; TRBD1 might be the D (5 bases). Trimming left V 5 bases short and J 6 bases short, with 13 bases between. The CDR3 spans 13 residues. In germline, CDR1 is MNHNS, CDR2 SASEGT. The CDR3 coding sequence is TGTGCCAGCAGTCTGGGGGTGGAGGATGGCTACACCTTC. It translates to CASSLGVEDGYTF.

This clonotype turned up a few times. The rearrangement joins TRBV18 to TRBJ2-1, with TRBD2 identical over 12 bases. Germline loops: CDR1 KGHSH, CDR2 LQKENI. The V segment lost 3 bases and the J segment 7 bases; nucleotides outside the gene matches: 10. This CDR3 is 17 amino acids long. CDR3 DNA: TGTGCCAGCTCACCGGGGCCGCCGACTAGCGGGAGTAATGAGCAGTTCTTC. Translated: CASSPGPPTSGSNEQFF.

At least ten counts were recorded for this clonotype. This chain links TRBV20-1 with TRBJ2-7; 14 nucleotides match TRBD2. Germline V gene sequence: CDR1 DFQATT, CDR2 SNEGSKA (reference sequence). This CDR3 has 16 amino acids. Germline trimming cut 6 bases from V and 5 bases from J; bases unmatched to any gene: 12. Written as DNA, the CDR3 is TGCAGTGCATCCGGACTAGCGGGAGGAAATTTCCACGAGCAGTACTTC. Its translation is CSASGLAGGNFHEQYF.

The chain joins TRBV20-1 to TRBJ2-5, with a tentative D call TRBD2 (5 bases). Looked up from germline, CDR1 is DFQATT and CDR2 is SNEGSKA (reference sequence). V was clipped by 8 bases and J by 1 base, with 14 bases between them. The CDR3 has 13 residues. CDR3 loop: CSPRAAGQETQYF. CDR3 in DNA: TGCAGTCCTCGAGCGGCTGGCCAAGAGACCCAGTACTTC.

The genes are TRBV5-5 and TRBJ1-6, with 7 bases lining up with TRBD1. V gave up 4 bases and J gave up 12 bases; unmatched junction bases: 13. Germline CDR1 is SGHKS and CDR2 is YYEKEE (reference sequence). This CDR3 spans 15 amino acids. DNA of the CDR3: TGTGCCAGCAGCGGGACGGGACAGCCTCGGGAACCCCTCCACTTT. Protein product: CASSGTGQPREPLHF.

The rearrangement joins TRBV28 to TRBJ2-3; TRBD2 might be the D (6 bases). Per the germline V gene, CDR1 is MDHEN and CDR2 is SYDVKM. V was trimmed by 8 bases and J by 1 base, leaving 10 bases between them. The CDR3 is 13 residues long. The CDR3, as DNA: TGTGCCAGCGACTCTAGCGGCACAGATACGCAGTATTTT. It codes for CASDSSGTDTQYF.

V usage is TRBV12-5 and J usage is TRBJ2-1; TRBD1 agrees at 7 bases. Germline V lookup: CDR1 LGHNT, CDR2 FRNRAP. V was clipped by 0 bases and J by 9 bases; unmatched bases: 11. CDR3 length: 16 residues. CDR3 coding DNA: TGTGCTAGTGGTTTGGTACTAGGGGGCCGGCGTAGTGAGCAGTTCTTC. Its translation is CASGLVLGGRRSEQFF.

A note on this clonotype: Compared with germline, one end of the junction differs, possibly owing to a read error. This chain connects TRBV12-3 or TRBV12-4 to TRBJ2-6; D possibly corresponds to TRBD1 (6 bases). The length of the CDR3 is 16 residues. CDR3 in amino acids: CASSHGQFSGANGLTF. The CDR3, as DNA: TGTGCCAGCAGTCATGGACAGTTCTCTGGGGCCAACGGCCTGACTTTC.

The chain links TRBV5-5 to TRBJ1-2, with TRBD1 matching over 8 bases. J was trimmed by 2 bases and V by 0 bases; bases with no gene match: 6. The V gene's germline CDR1 is SGHKS and CDR2 YYEKEE (reference sequence). This CDR3 region has 16 residues. This CDR3 is CASSLAGQGRNYGYTF. In DNA form, the CDR3 reads TGTGCCAGCAGCTTGGCCGGACAGGGTAGGAACTATGGCTACACCTTC.

The table lists this clonotype with a few counts. The CDR3 protein is CASSLETRDNEQFF. CDR3 bases: TGTGCCAGCAGCTTAGAAACTAGAGACAATGAGCAGTTCTTC. The chain employs TRBV7-2 and TRBJ2-1, with D perhaps TRBD2 (5 bases). The germline V gene has CDR1 SGHTA and CDR2 FQGNSA. The CDR3 is made up of 14 amino acids. V lost 1 base, J lost 5 bases, and 9 bases lay in between.

In its sample, this clonotype was seen a few times. V usage is TRBV28 and J usage is TRBJ2-7; 9 nucleotides line up with TRBD1. This CDR3 is built from 15 residues. Germline loops: CDR1 MDHEN, CDR2 SYDVKM. J lost 6 bases, V lost 4 bases, and 10 bases had no gene match. This CDR3 reads CASSSSGTGTSEQYF. The CDR3 DNA reads TGTGCCAGCAGTTCCTCCGGGACAGGGACCTCCGAGCAGTACTTC.

This clonotype came up a few times. The genes are TRBV6-2 or TRBV6-3 and TRBJ2-7, with TRBD2 identical over 9 bases. J gave up 3 bases and V 6 bases, and 3 bases lay outside the gene matches. Germline V gene sequence: CDR1 MNHEY, CDR2 SVGEGT. The CDR3 consists of 13 residues. CDR3 residues: CASSRLADYEQYV. The DNA of the CDR3 is TGTGCCAGCAGCCGACTAGCGGACTACGAGCAGTACGTC.

This clonotype was seen a handful of times. The CDR3 bases are TGTGCCAGCAGCTTAGGGCCTCATCAGAACACTGAAGCTTTCTTT. Its translation is CASSLGPHQNTEAFF. The rearrangement joins TRBV7-9 to TRBJ1-1; no clear D gene. This CDR3 has 15 residues. The germline CDR1 and CDR2 sequences are SEHNR and FQNEAQ (reference sequence). The V end was cut by 1 base, the J end by 1 base, with 10 bases between. Variable domain in full (rest from reference TRBV7-9 and TRBJ1-1): DTGVSQNPRHKITKRGQNVTFRCDPISEHNRLYWYRQTLGQGPEFLTYFQNEAQLEKSRLLSDRFSAERPKGSFSTLEIQRTEQGDSAMYLCASSLGPHQNTEAFFGQGTRLTVV.

This chain joins TRBV28 and TRBJ2-1, with D tentatively TRBD2 (6 bases). From germline, CDR1 is MDHEN and CDR2 SYDVKM. Trimming cost V 5 bases and J 9 bases, with 20 bases left between them. The CDR3 has 15 amino acids. Here the CDR3 reads CASSQATGAGSEQFF. For the CDR3, the DNA is TGTGCCAGCAGTCAGGCGACGGGAGCAGGAAGTGAGCAGTTCTTC.

This clonotype was observed a handful of times. V gene TRBV27 combines with J gene TRBJ2-1, with D maybe TRBD1 (6 bases). This CDR3 comprises 14 residues. Trimming took 7 bases from V and 1 from J, leaving 11 bases between them. Germline assignment: CDR1 MNHEY and CDR2 SMNVEV (reference sequence). CDR3 sequence: CASKIRGSYNEQFF. CDR3 bases: TGTGCCAGCAAGATAAGGGGGTCCTACAATGAGCAGTTCTTC.

CDR3 in amino acids: CATSDWDSNTGELFF. The CDR3 DNA reads as TGTGCCACCAGTGATTGGGACTCGAACACCGGGGAGCTGTTTTTT. The chain has TRBV24-1 and TRBJ2-2; a weak D match, TRBD2 (6 bases). Trimming stripped 2 bases from V and 0 bases from J, with 6 bases between. Germline V lookup: CDR1 KGHDR, CDR2 SFDVKD. The CDR3 contains 15 residues.

V usage is TRBV12-3 or TRBV12-4 and J usage is TRBJ2-5; 8 bases align to TRBD2. Unmatched junction bases numbered 5, after V lost 5 bases and J lost 3 bases. The CDR3 covers 14 residues. CDR3 sequence: CASSQTAGEETQYF. The CDR3 coding sequence is TGTGCCAGCAGTCAAACAGCGGGAGAAGAGACCCAGTACTTC.

The genes are TRBV30 and TRBJ1-3; 7 positions agree with TRBD1. This CDR3 comprises 13 residues. Germline assignment: CDR1 GTSNPN and CDR2 SVGIG (reference sequence). With V trimmed by 7 bases and J by 9 bases, 12 bases remained unmatched. CDR3 protein: CAFWNRGFGTIYF. CDR3 DNA: TGTGCCTTTTGGAACAGGGGCTTTGGCACCATATATTTT.

This clonotype was picked up a small number of times. The V and J genes are TRBV5-6 and TRBJ2-1; TRBD2 matches 8 bases. CDR1 SGHDT and CDR2 YYEEEE come from the germline V gene. Trimming cost V 4 bases and J 3 bases; bases outside gene matches: 9. The CDR3 spans 16 residues. The CDR3 DNA reads as TGTGCCAGCAGCGCCTTGAATAGCGGGAACTACAATGAGCAGTTCTTC. Translating gives CASSALNSGNYNEQFF.

This clonotype came up a few times. V usage is TRBV13 and J usage is TRBJ1-1, with D unresolved. CDR3 length: 14 residues. The V end lost 5 bases, the J end lost 1 base, and 11 bases lay between the germline ends. The germline V gene has CDR1 PRHDT and CDR2 FYEKMQ (reference sequence). The DNA for the CDR3 is TGTGCCAGCAGCCCCCTAGCATCGAACACTGAAGCTTTCTTT. Residues: CASSPLASNTEAFF. The full variable domain, rest sourced from reference TRBV13 and TRBJ1-1, is AAGVIQSPRHLIKEKRETATLKCYPIPRHDTVYWYQQGPGQDPQFLISFYEKMQSDKGSIPDRFSAQQFSDYHSELNMSSLELGDSALYFCASSPLASNTEAFFGQGTRLTVV.

The V gene is TRBV4-3, the J gene TRBJ2-1; 7 nucleotides line up with TRBD2. This CDR3 has 17 residues. Trimming took 0 bases from V and 0 from J; bases not matched to a gene: 5. Germline values: CDR1 LGHNA, CDR2 YSLEER. The CDR3 DNA reads TGCGCCAGCAGCCAAGATTTGGGCGGGAGCTCCTACAATGAGCAGTTCTTC. This encodes CASSQDLGGSSYNEQFF.

The chain is built from TRBV7-8 and TRBJ2-1; 10 positions match TRBD2. Looked up from germline, CDR1 is SGHVS and CDR2 is FQNEAQ. The CDR3 is made up of 19 amino acids. V was clipped by 1 base and J by 2 bases; unmatched bases: 11. The CDR3 sequence is CASSLGGSSGRYTYNEQFF. CDR3 in DNA: TGTGCCAGCAGCTTAGGGGGGAGTAGCGGGAGGTACACCTACAATGAGCAGTTCTTC.

This clonotype appeared a few times. The CDR3 DNA is TGTGCCAGCAGTTACGTTCGGGGTTTCACTGAAGCTTTCTTT. Residues: CASSYVRGFTEAFF. J is TRBJ1-1 and V is TRBV6-5; D is undetermined. The CDR3 is made up of 14 amino acids. Germline CDR1 is MNHEY and CDR2 is SVGAGI. The V and J ends lost 2 bases and 4 bases respectively, with 11 bases between them.

This clonotype was seen more than once but under ten times. J is TRBJ1-5 and V is TRBV7-9; D remains ambiguous. CDR3 size: 12 residues. CDR1 is SEHNR, CDR2 FQNEAQ, per germline (reference sequence). V was cut by 8 bases and J by 3 bases, with 8 bases left in between. This CDR3 reads CASSEPNQPQHF. In DNA form, the CDR3 reads TGTGCCAGCTCCGAACCCAATCAGCCCCAGCATTTT.